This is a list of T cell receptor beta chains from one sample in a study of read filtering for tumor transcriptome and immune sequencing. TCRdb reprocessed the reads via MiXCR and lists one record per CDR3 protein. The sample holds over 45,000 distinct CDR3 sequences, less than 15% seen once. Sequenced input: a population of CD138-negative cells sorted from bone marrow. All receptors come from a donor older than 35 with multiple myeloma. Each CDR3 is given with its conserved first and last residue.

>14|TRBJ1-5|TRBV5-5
CASSFDSLNQPQHF
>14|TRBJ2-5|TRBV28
CASSLWSKQETQYF
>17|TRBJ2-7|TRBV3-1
CASSHTGQGAYGYEQYF
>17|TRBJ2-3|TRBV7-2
CASSPGQREDGTDTQYF
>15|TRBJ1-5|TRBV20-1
CSARERGKGYQPQHF
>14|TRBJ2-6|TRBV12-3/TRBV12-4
CASRASSGANVLTF
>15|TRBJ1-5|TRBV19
CASSIEGRAFEPQHF
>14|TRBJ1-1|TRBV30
CAWKGVRGNTEAFF
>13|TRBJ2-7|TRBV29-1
CSVEDPGGGEQYF
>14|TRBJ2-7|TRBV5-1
CASSLVSASYEQYF
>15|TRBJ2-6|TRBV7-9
CASSLEGAGANVLTF
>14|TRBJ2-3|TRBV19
CASWGGRGTDTQYF
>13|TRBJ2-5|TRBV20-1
CSARTGTMETQYF
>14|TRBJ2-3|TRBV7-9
CASSLALGTDTQYF
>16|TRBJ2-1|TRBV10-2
CASSGIPGHRAHEQFF
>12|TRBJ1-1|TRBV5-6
CASSRQGGEAFF
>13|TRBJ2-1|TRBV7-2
CASSLSRGNEQFF
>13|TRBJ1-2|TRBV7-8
CASSSRENYGYTF
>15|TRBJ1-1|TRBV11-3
CASSSPGGRGTEAFF
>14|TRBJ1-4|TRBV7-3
CASSPVRTNEKLFF
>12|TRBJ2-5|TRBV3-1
CASNQEDETQYF
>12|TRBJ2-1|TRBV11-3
CASSLTSGEQFF
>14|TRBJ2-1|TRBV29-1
CSVRGRISYNEQFF
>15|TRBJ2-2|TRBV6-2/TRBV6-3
CASSYQGSPTGELLF
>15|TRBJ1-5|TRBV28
CASSRLGLRNQPQHF
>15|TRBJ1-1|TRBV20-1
CSARDGHSANTEAFF